The clone carrying this TCR delta chain was seen a few times. This clone may be a read error of a much larger clone one base away. This CDR3 contains 17 residues. Per the germline V gene, CDR1 is GEAIGNYY and CDR2 is EKD. This specimen belongs to a study of gamma-delta chains in newborns, infants, children. Study in general: Microbial exposure reportedly drives polyclonal innate γδ T cell expansion after birth.

TCRdb re-analyzed the reads via CATT. This table has roughly 3,800 delta-chain clones, around 4% appearing once. This chain joins TRDV2 and TRDJ1; 8 nucleotides agree with TRDD3. The specimen was blood. This receptor was identified in a child who was a newborn, infant or young child, either healthy, febrile or measles-vaccinated (not recorded which). The CDR3 coding sequence is TGTGCCTGTGAAGGACTGGGGGTAAAGAGGGACACCGATATACTCATCTTT. Translation gives CACEGLGVKRDTDILIF.